This TCR beta chain is from a study of T cell responses to AZD1222 COVID-19 vaccine. General study results and limits: Baseline seropositivity characterized only a handful of AZD1222 recipients. CD4 TCRs covered the whole spike, strongest at regions 160-218 and 743-854. Donors were chiefly white British, with a greater number of females, and clonal diversity was perhaps underestimated.

Turning to this clone: The antigen is unknown.

V was pared by 0 bases and J by 17 bases, with 20 bases between. Germline CDR1 and CDR2: LGHDT and YNNKEL (reference sequence). The CDR3 has 15 residues. TCRdb's table, derived via immunoSEQ multiplex PCR, lists solely in-frame clones and lacks some. This sample has about 130,000 clones, with roughly 92% found just once. The V call is TRBV3-1 (or the pseudogene TRBV3-2), the J call TRBJ1-6; D may be TRBD1 (6 bases). The sample consisted of peripheral blood, taken 28 days after the second AZD1222 dose. The TCR originated in an adult who received the AZD1222 COVID-19 vaccine. CDR3 in amino acids: CASSQESGSGGRFHF. DNA for the CDR3: TGTGCCAGCAGCCAAGAGTCGGGTTCCGGGGGCAGATTCCACTTT.